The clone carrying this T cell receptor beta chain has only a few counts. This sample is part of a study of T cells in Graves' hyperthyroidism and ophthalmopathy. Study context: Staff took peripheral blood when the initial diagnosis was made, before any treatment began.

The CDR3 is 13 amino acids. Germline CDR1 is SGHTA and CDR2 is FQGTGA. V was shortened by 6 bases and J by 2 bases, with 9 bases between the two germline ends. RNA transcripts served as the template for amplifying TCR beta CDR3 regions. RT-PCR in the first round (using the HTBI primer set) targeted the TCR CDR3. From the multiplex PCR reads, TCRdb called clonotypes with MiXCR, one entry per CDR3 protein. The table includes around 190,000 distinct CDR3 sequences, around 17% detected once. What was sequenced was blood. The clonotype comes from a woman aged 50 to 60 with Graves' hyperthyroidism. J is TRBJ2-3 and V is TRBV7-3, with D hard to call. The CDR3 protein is CASRPTTTDTQYF. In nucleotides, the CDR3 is TGTGCCAGCAGACCTACCACCACAGATACGCAGTATTTT.